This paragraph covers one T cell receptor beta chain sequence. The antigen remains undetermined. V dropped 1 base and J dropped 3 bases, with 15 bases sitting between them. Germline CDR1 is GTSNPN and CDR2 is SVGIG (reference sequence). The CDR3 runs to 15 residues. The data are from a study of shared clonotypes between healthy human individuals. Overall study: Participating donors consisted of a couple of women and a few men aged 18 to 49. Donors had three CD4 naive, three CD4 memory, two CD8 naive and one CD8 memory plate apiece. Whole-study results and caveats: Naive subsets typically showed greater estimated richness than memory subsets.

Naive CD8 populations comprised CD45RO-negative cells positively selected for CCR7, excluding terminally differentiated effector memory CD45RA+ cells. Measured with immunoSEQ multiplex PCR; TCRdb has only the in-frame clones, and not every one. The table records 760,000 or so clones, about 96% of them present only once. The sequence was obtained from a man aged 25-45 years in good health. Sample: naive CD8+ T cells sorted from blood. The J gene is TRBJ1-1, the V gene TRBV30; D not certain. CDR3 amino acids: CAWSALPSTYTEAFF. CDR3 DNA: TGTGCCTGGAGTGCCCTACCATCTACTTACACTGAAGCTTTCTTT.